These T cell receptor beta chains were read from a single sample in a study of OX40 agonist ivuxolimab in advanced cancers. Assay used: immunoSEQ multiplex PCR; TCRdb lists only in-frame clones, some missing. Of 85,000 to 90,000 clones in the sample, 85% were seen once. The sequenced sample was CD4+ or CD8+ T cells sorted from blood, obtained in a trial of the OX40 agonist ivuxolimab. All receptors derive from an adult with an advanced solid tumor such as melanoma, head and neck, liver or kidney cancer. Both conserved end residues are part of each CDR3. D genes are given only for firm matches. Size is stated for part of the rows, as once, few or many counts, or as a class when the clone is expanded.

TGTGCCAGCAGCGTAGTGGCTAGCGGGAGCTCAGATACGCAGTATTTT	CASSVVASGSSDTQYF	once	TRBD2	TRBJ2-3	TRBV9
TGTGCCAGCAGTGCCACAGGGGCCAATCAGCCCCAGCATTTT	CASSATGANQPQHF	-	TRBD1	TRBJ1-5	TRBV2
TGTGCCAGCAGCTTAGCGCCCAGGACAACTAATGAAAAACTGTTTTTT	CASSLAPRTTNEKLFF	few	-	TRBJ1-4	TRBV7-9
TGTGCCAGCAGCTTTGGGGGATTGTCCTACAATGAGCAGTTCTTC	CASSFGGLSYNEQFF	once	-	TRBJ2-1	TRBV11-1
TGTGCCAGCAGTTTAGTACACGTACAAGAGACCCAGTACTTC	CASSLVHVQETQYF	-	-	TRBJ2-5	TRBV28
TGTGCCAGCACCAAGTTCATGAACACTGAAGCTTTCTTT	CASTKFMNTEAFF	once	-	TRBJ1-1	TRBV7-2
TGTGCCAGCAGCTTCAGCGGACAGCCCAATTCACCCCTCCACTTT	CASSFSGQPNSPLHF	few	-	TRBJ1-6	TRBV2
TGTGCCAGCAGCGTATCCCAAGGGATGGGGACAGGGCCTTACGAGCAGTACTTC	CASSVSQGMGTGPYEQYF	-	TRBD1	TRBJ2-7	TRBV9
TGCGCCAGCAGCTTGGGGCTAGCGGGAGCGTCTGAGCAGTTCTTC	CASSLGLAGASEQFF	-	TRBD2	TRBJ2-1	TRBV5-1
TGTGCCAGCTCACCTCCGGGCAGCCACTCTGGAAACACCATATATTTT	CASSPPGSHSGNTIYF	once	-	TRBJ1-3	TRBV18
TGTGCCAGCACTGCGGGACTAGCGATCAATGAGCAGTTCTTC	CASTAGLAINEQFF	-	TRBD2	TRBJ2-1	TRBV27
TGCAGCGTTGGGCAGATGGGAGAGACCCAGTACTTC	CSVGQMGETQYF	-	-	TRBJ2-5	TRBV29-1
TGTGCCAGCAGCCGACTAGCGGGGGGGCCGAGGACCGGGGAGCTGTTTTTT	CASSRLAGGPRTGELFF	-	TRBD2	TRBJ2-2	TRBV7-9
TGTGCCAGCTCACCAGTAACAGGGAAAACCCCCGCGGCCCAGTACTTC	CASSPVTGKTPAAQYF	-	-	TRBJ2-5	TRBV18
TGTGCCAGCAGTTACTCGACAGGGATGGGGCAGTTCTTC	CASSYSTGMGQFF	-	TRBD1	TRBJ2-1	TRBV6-5
TGCGCCAGCAGCCAAGAGGCGGCCGGGGGCGGGGTCGGAAAACTGTTTTTT	CASSQEAAGGGVGKLFF	-	-	TRBJ1-4	TRBV4-1
TGCGCCAGCAGCTCCTCGGGAAACGCCGGGGAGCTGTTTTTT	CASSSSGNAGELFF	-	-	TRBJ2-2	TRBV5-1
TGTGCCAGCAGCCAAGAGTTCGCCCGGGAGGAGACCCAGTACTTC	CASSQEFAREETQYF	-	-	TRBJ2-5	TRBV14
TGTGCCACCAGCAGAGTTGGGGACAGGCGTTACGAGCAGTACTTC	CATSRVGDRRYEQYF	-	TRBD1	TRBJ2-7	TRBV15
TGTGCAATCCGCCGGGACAGGGTGATAAATGAGCAGTTCTTC	CAIRRDRVINEQFF	-	TRBD1	TRBJ2-1	TRBV28
TGTGCCAGCAGCTTAAACCCGGGGATAGGGTCACCCCTCCACTTT	CASSLNPGIGSPLHF	few	-	TRBJ1-6	TRBV7-3
TGTGCCAGCAGTTACTCGGACAGGGTCGGGACTGAAGCTTTCTTT	CASSYSDRVGTEAFF	-	TRBD1	TRBJ1-1	TRBV6-6
TGTGCCAGCAGCCAGGGGGTAGAAACTGAAGCTTTCTTT	CASSQGVETEAFF	once	TRBD1	TRBJ1-1	TRBV27
TGTGCCACCAGCAGAGGACAGGGCTTCACCGGGGAGCTGTTTTTT	CATSRGQGFTGELFF	once	TRBD1	TRBJ2-2	TRBV15
TGTGCCAGCAGTTATATTGTGAAGGGGGACCAGCCCCAGCATTTT	CASSYIVKGDQPQHF	-	-	TRBJ1-5	TRBV28
TGTGCCAGCAGCAAGCAGGGGTCATTAGCCAAAAACATTCAGTACTTC	CASSKQGSLAKNIQYF	-	-	TRBJ2-4	TRBV9
TGTGCCAGCAGCTCCCGGACAGGGACCTACGAGCAGTACTTC	CASSSRTGTYEQYF	-	TRBD1	TRBJ2-7	TRBV5-8
TGTGCCAGCAGTGAATCAAGGACAGGGGACACTGAAGCTTTCTTT	CASSESRTGDTEAFF	-	TRBD1	TRBJ1-1	TRBV25-1
TGTGCCAGCAGTCCCGCGGGTCCGGAGACCCAGTACTTC	CASSPAGPETQYF	once	-	TRBJ2-5	TRBV6-5
TGCGCCAGCAGCCTCGGGACTAGCGGGGTCTCGACAGATACGCAGTATTTT	CASSLGTSGVSTDTQYF	-	TRBD2	TRBJ2-3	TRBV5-1
TGTGCCAGCAGCCCACTAGCGGGAGGTAACAATGAGCAGTTCTTC	CASSPLAGGNNEQFF	once	TRBD2	TRBJ2-1	TRBV7-2
TGTGCCAGCTCCCCATCTAGCGGGGGGGCCTACAATGAGCAGTTCTTC	CASSPSSGGAYNEQFF	-	TRBD2	TRBJ2-1	TRBV18
TGTGCCAGCAGTTTGAAACAGTTCCTCTCTGGAAACACCATATATTTT	CASSLKQFLSGNTIYF	-	-	TRBJ1-3	TRBV28
TGCGCCAGCAGCAAGGACACGAGCTCCTACGAGCAGTACTTC	CASSKDTSSYEQYF	once	-	TRBJ2-7	TRBV5-1
TGTGCCAGCAGCTTGGCCGGGGAGTATTACAAAAACATTCAGTACTTC	CASSLAGEYYKNIQYF	-	-	TRBJ2-4	TRBV5-6
TGTGCCAGCAGCTTAACTGCGGGAGTAAGCTACGAGCAGTACTTC	CASSLTAGVSYEQYF	-	TRBD2	TRBJ2-7	TRBV7-8
TGTGCCAGCAGCTTAGGTTCAGGACTAGCGTACGAGCAGTACTTC	CASSLGSGLAYEQYF	-	TRBD2	TRBJ2-7	TRBV7-3
TGTGCCAGCAGCTTAGTGCCCGTGGGGAGCTCCTACAATGAGCAGTTCTTC	CASSLVPVGSSYNEQFF	-	-	TRBJ2-1	TRBV7-2
TGTGCCTGGACTCTAACCGACAGGGCAGATACGCAGTATTTT	CAWTLTDRADTQYF	-	TRBD1	TRBJ2-3	TRBV30
TGTGCCAGCAGCTCATACAGTGGGACGAACACTGAAGCTTTCTTT	CASSSYSGTNTEAFF	-	-	TRBJ1-1	TRBV7-9
TGTGCCAGCAGCTTAGGCTCCCGTAATGAAAAACTGTTTTTT	CASSLGSRNEKLFF	-	-	TRBJ1-4	TRBV7-9